Shown below are 16 T cell receptor beta chains from a single sample sequenced in a study of beta chain features in type 1 diabetes. What was sequenced were expressed TCRB transcripts, since all of the isolated RNA had been reverse transcribed. Clones were sequenced by immunoSEQ multiplex PCR, and TCRdb holds only the in-frame ones, with some missing. Among about 930,000 clones, about 17% were seen once, and the ten largest hold 0.023%. The source material was naive CD4+ T cells from blood. The receptors stem from a woman between 18 and 29 years old in good health.

This clone was counted only a few times. The CDR3 loop reads CASSLAMDNEQFF. The CDR3 bases are TGTGCCAGCAGCTTAGCGATGGACAATGAGCAGTTCTTC. The chain links TRBV7-2 to TRBJ2-1; the D is unclear. CDR1 and CDR2 (germline): SGHTA, FQGNSA. The germline V and J ends were trimmed by 0 bases and 5 bases, with 5 bases remaining between them. The CDR3 loop spans 13 amino acids.

The rearrangement joins TRBV5-1 to TRBJ2-5; D gene ambiguous. Per the germline V gene, CDR1 is SGHRS and CDR2 is YFSETQ. V gave up 3 bases and J gave up 2 bases, with 8 bases separating them. The CDR3 length is 13 residues. CDR3 in amino acids: CASSWEDQETQYF. For the CDR3, the DNA is TGCGCCAGCAGCTGGGAAGATCAAGAGACCCAGTACTTC. The whole variable domain, filled in from reference TRBV5-1 and TRBJ2-5, reads KAGVTQTPRYLIKTRGQQVTLSCSPISGHRSVSWYQQTPGQGLQFLFEYFSETQRNKGNFPGRFSGRQFSNSRSEMNVSTLELGDSALYLCASSWEDQETQYFGPGTRLLVL.

This clone was seen a handful of times. This CDR3 is CASSLVTGRDPYEQYF. CDR3 nucleotides: TGTGCCAGCAGCTTAGTCACAGGGAGGGACCCCTACGAGCAGTACTTC. The chain uses TRBV7-9 and TRBJ2-7, with a possible D match to TRBD2 (7 bases). Germline lookup yields CDR1 SEHNR and CDR2 FQNEAQ (reference sequence). The CDR3 is made up of 16 amino acids. Deletions cut 1 base from V and 2 bases from J, with 15 bases between. Full variable domain (missing parts from reference TRBV7-9 and TRBJ2-7): DTGVSQNPRHKITKRGQNVTFRCDPISEHNRLYWYRQTLGQGPEFLTYFQNEAQLEKSRLLSDRFSAERPKGSFSTLEIQRTEQGDSAMYLCASSLVTGRDPYEQYFGPGTRLTVT.

This clone was seen only a few times. The chain joins TRBV5-1 to TRBJ2-1, with D perhaps matching TRBD1 (5 bases). This CDR3 comprises 16 residues. Trimming shortened V by 0 bases and J by 2 bases, and 12 bases separated the two germline ends. Germline CDR1 and CDR2: SGHRS and YFSETQ. The CDR3 is CASSLGAIGAYNEQFF. CDR3 DNA sequence: TGCGCCAGCAGCTTGGGGGCTATAGGGGCCTACAATGAGCAGTTCTTC.

This clone was found a few times. This rearrangement joins TRBV5-4 to TRBJ2-6; the match to TRBD1 covers 10 bases. The germline V gene encodes CDR1 SGHNT and CDR2 YYREEE (reference sequence). The V and J ends lost 1 base and 0 bases, in that order; junction bases with no gene match: 4. The CDR3 covers 18 residues. CDR3 loop: CASSLLGQGGSGANVLTF. CDR3 DNA: TGTGCCAGCAGCTTGCTTGGACAGGGGGGCTCTGGGGCCAACGTCCTGACTTTC.

This clone was counted between two and nine times. This chain connects TRBV5-1 to TRBJ2-2; D possibly matches TRBD1 or TRBD2 (5 bases each). CDR1 and CDR2 (germline): SGHRS, YFSETQ. V lost 4 bases to trimming and J lost 4 bases, with 14 bases between them. This CDR3 is 15 amino acids long. CDR3 residues: CASSTGTPGTGELFF. In DNA, the CDR3 is TGCGCCAGCAGCACCGGGACCCCGGGCACCGGGGAGCTGTTTTTT.

The genes are TRBV19 and TRBJ2-1; the match to TRBD2 covers 10 bases. Per the germline V gene, CDR1 is LNHDA and CDR2 is SQIVND (reference sequence). The V segment lost 2 bases and the J segment 8 bases; nucleotides outside the gene matches: 6. The CDR3 is made up of 15 amino acids. The CDR3 loop reads CASSITGLAGDEQFF. The CDR3 DNA is TGTGCCAGTAGTATAACTGGCCTAGCGGGAGATGAGCAGTTCTTC.

This clone has a handful of counts. This sample includes further DNA sequences coding for the same CDR3. The V gene is TRBV7-2, the J gene TRBJ1-1; TRBD1 might be the D (5 bases). CDR1 is SGHTA and CDR2 is FQGNSA in the germline V gene. Trimming cost V 2 bases and J 0 bases, with 10 bases left between them. The CDR3 runs 15 residues. CDR3 in DNA: TGTGCCAGCAGCTTACAGGGTACCATGAACACTGAAGCTTTCTTT. It encodes CASSLQGTMNTEAFF.

In DNA, the CDR3 is TGTGCCAGCAGCATACAGGGAGAGGGGCATTCACCCCTCCACTTT. Amino acids: CASSIQGEGHSPLHF. The V gene is TRBV9, the J gene TRBJ1-6; possible D gene TRBD1, 6 bases. V shed 4 bases and J shed 8 bases, with 16 bases lying between them. Germline V lookup: CDR1 SGDLS, CDR2 YYNGEE. The CDR3 loop spans 15 amino acids.

The chain uses TRBV6-1 and TRBJ1-3, with D uncertain. CDR1 and CDR2 from the germline V gene are MNHNS and SASEGT. Trimming took off 5 bases at V and 4 bases at J, with 15 bases between the two ends. CDR3 length equals 15 residues. This CDR3 is CASSLATMQGNTIYF. CDR3 nucleotides: TGTGCCAGCAGTCTGGCGACCATGCAAGGAAACACCATATATTTT.

The V and J genes are TRBV29-1 and TRBJ2-1, with D possibly matching TRBD1 (5 bases). This CDR3 comprises 18 residues. CDR1 and CDR2 from the germline V gene are SQVTM and ANQGSEA. V lost 4 bases, J lost 0 bases, and 22 bases lay in between. The CDR3 region is CSVVLVWQGAHSYNEQFF. The CDR3, as DNA: TGCAGCGTTGTTTTGGTGTGGCAGGGCGCACACTCCTACAATGAGCAGTTCTTC.

The chain carries TRBV28 and TRBJ2-2, with 8 bases identical to TRBD2. V dropped 6 bases and J dropped 2; count of bases not matched to a gene: 14. Germline CDR1 is MDHEN and CDR2 is SYDVKM. The CDR3 extends over 18 amino acids. The CDR3 loop reads CASRGGFGGRTNTGELFF. The CDR3 region has the DNA TGTGCCAGCAGGGGTGGGTTTGGCGGGAGGACTAACACCGGGGAGCTGTTTTTT.

This sequence joins TRBV7-2 and TRBJ1-2; D is uncertain. Trimming pared 8 bases from V and 4 bases from J, leaving 11 bases between. The germline gives CDR1 SGHTA, CDR2 FQGNSA. CDR3 length: 12 amino acids. CDR3 protein: CASGDRAYGYTF. DNA for the CDR3: TGTGCCAGCGGGGATCGAGCCTATGGCTACACCTTC.

There are a few counts of this clone. The chain links TRBV25-1 to TRBJ1-3; D is unclear. The V end lost 3 bases, the J end lost 4 bases, and 7 bases lay between the germline ends. The CDR3 totals 13 residues. Germline loops: CDR1 MGHDK, CDR2 SYGVNS. The CDR3 DNA reads TGTGCCAGCAGTGAGCCAGGCGGAAACACCATATATTTT. Translating it yields CASSEPGGNTIYF.

The chain combines TRBV5-1 with TRBJ2-1, with TRBD2 matching 14 bases. After removal of 3 bases from V and 7 bases from J, the junction contained 6 bases not matched to a gene. The CDR3 sequence is 16 residues long. The germline gives CDR1 SGHRS, CDR2 YFSETQ. The CDR3, as DNA: TGCGCCAGCAGCTGGCCCGGGACTAGCGGGAGTAATGAGCAGTTCTTC. Amino acids: CASSWPGTSGSNEQFF.

This clone is a singleton in its sample. V is TRBV6-5 and J is TRBJ1-2; no clear D. Trimming left V 5 bases short and J 2 bases short, with 9 bases between. This CDR3 has 13 residues. Per the germline V gene, CDR1 is MNHEY and CDR2 is SVGAGI. CDR3 sequence: CASSENRNYGYTF. The CDR3 DNA reads TGTGCCAGCAGTGAAAACCGGAACTATGGCTACACCTTC.